These 9 T cell receptor beta chains originate from one sample sequenced in a study of T cell responses to AZD1222 COVID-19 vaccine. TCRdb's table, derived via immunoSEQ multiplex PCR, lists solely in-frame clones and lacks some. This sample yields 120,000 or so clones, of which 88% are seen a single time; just over 3.5% belongs to the top ten. The specimen was peripheral blood, collected 28 days after the second AZD1222 dose. Receptors originate from an adult who received the AZD1222 COVID-19 vaccine.

The chain uses TRBV28 and TRBJ1-5; the D is unclear. Trimming cost V 2 bases and J 7 bases, with 12 bases left between them. The CDR3 spans 14 residues. Germline values: CDR1 MDHEN, CDR2 SYDVKM. The CDR3 is CASSLGRTQQPQHF. CDR3 DNA: TGTGCCAGCAGTTTAGGTCGCACCCAGCAGCCCCAGCATTTT. Drawing the rest from reference TRBV28 and TRBJ1-5, the complete variable domain is DVKVTQSSRYLVKRTGEKVFLECVQDMDHENMFWYRQDPGLGLRLIYFSYDVKMKEKGDIPEGYSVSREKKERFSLILESASTNQTSMYLCASSLGRTQQPQHFGDGTRLSIL.

The genes are TRBV27 and TRBJ2-1, with D possibly being TRBD1 or TRBD2 (5 bases each). With 6 bases removed from V and 7 bases from J, the gap between germline ends came to 16 bases. CDR1 and CDR2 from the germline V gene are MNHEY and SMNVEV (reference sequence). There are 14 residues in the CDR3. The CDR3 is CASRTPPGRNEQFF. In DNA, the CDR3 is TGTGCCAGCAGAACCCCCCCAGGGAGAAATGAGCAGTTCTTC.

This chain joins TRBV7-9 and TRBJ1-1; the D gene is possibly TRBD1 (5 bases). Germline V lookup: CDR1 SEHNR, CDR2 FQNEAQ (reference sequence). Trimming removed 3 bases at V and 5 bases at J, with 19 bases between. There are 16 residues in the CDR3. The CDR3 nucleotides are TGTGCCAGCAGCTTCCTTAAAGGGCAGGGAGGGACTGAAGCTTTCTTT. It encodes CASSFLKGQGGTEAFF.

The gene calls are TRBV30 and TRBJ2-7; a possible D gene is TRBD2 (7 bases). Germline CDR1 reads GTSNPN; CDR2 reads SVGIG (reference sequence). Trimming left V 7 bases short and J 1 base short, with 14 bases between. The length of the CDR3 is 13 residues. The CDR3 protein is CASKGGGSYEQYF. The CDR3 coding sequence is TGTGCCTCGAAGGGGGGAGGGTCCTACGAGCAGTACTTC.

This clone came up once. This chain uses TRBV4-1 with TRBJ2-7, with 7 nucleotides matching TRBD1. V trimming: 3 bases; J trimming: 3 bases; junction bases outside the gene matches: 11. CDR1 is MGHRA, CDR2 YSYEKL, per germline. The CDR3 has 16 residues. This chain's CDR3 is CASSQFRDSYHYEQYF. The CDR3 nucleotides are TGCGCCAGCAGCCAGTTCCGGGACAGCTACCACTACGAGCAGTACTTC.

The V gene is TRBV28, the J gene TRBJ1-5; possibly TRBD1 for D (6 bases). There are 20 residues in the CDR3. V was shortened by 4 bases and J by 0 bases, with 25 bases between the two germline ends. The V gene's germline CDR1 is MDHEN and CDR2 SYDVKM. DNA of the CDR3: TGTGCCAGCAGTTCAACATACCTCACAGGGCCCAAAATTAGCAATCAGCCCCAGCATTTT. Protein: CASSSTYLTGPKISNQPQHF.

The rearrangement joins TRBV21-1 to TRBJ2-7; TRBD1 is the table's D call and was not checked against the DNA. TRBV21-1 is termed a pseudogene. This CDR3 region has 14 residues. The CDR3 loop is CASSTRTGFYEQYF. The CDR3 coding sequence is TGTGCCAGCAGCACTCGGACAGGATTCTACGAGCAGTACTTC.

This chain connects TRBV1 to TRBJ2-7; the table's TRBD2 call for D was not verified on the DNA. TRBV1 is a pseudogene. The CDR3 totals 18 residues. CDR3 sequence: CTSSLQRRTSGSSYEQYF. For the CDR3, the DNA is TGCACCAGCAGCCTTCAAAGAAGGACTAGCGGGAGCTCCTACGAGCAGTACTTC.

This clone was seen only a few times. DNA of the CDR3: TGTGCCAGCGGCTCGCCAGGGGCTCACCTAGCGGATGGCTACACCTTC. It codes for CASGSPGAHLADGYTF. This sequence joins TRBV5-4 and TRBJ1-2, with D maybe TRBD1 (6 bases). This CDR3 has 16 residues. The V gene lost 7 bases and the J gene lost 6 bases, with 25 bases spanning the gap. The germline CDR1 and CDR2 sequences are SGHNT and YYREEE (reference sequence).